This T cell receptor (beta chain) was found in a study of blood T cell repertoires in COVID-19. Study-wide context: Spain, Italy and the United States supplied samples that represented acute and convalescent COVID-19.

The CDR3 contains 13 residues. Germline loops: CDR1 SGHRS, CDR2 YFSETQ. The trim removed 4 bases at V and 3 bases at J, leaving 3 bases unmatched. This clone was observed a handful of times. Original analysis: By means of reference gene primer amplification, nucleated cell counts were estimated. Some clones are missing from TCRdb's copy, which holds only in-frame ones; the method was immunoSEQ multiplex PCR. The V and J calls and clone size were taken over from that table, and D and trimming were inferred from the DNA. The sample includes a few hundred thousand clones, 80% to 85% of them seen just once.

V usage is TRBV5-1 and J usage is TRBJ2-7, with 8 bases matching TRBD1. This receptor was taken from a person between 65 and 79 years old with COVID-19, enrolled during active disease. Sequenced: peripheral blood. CDR3 amino acids: CASSTGQGYEQYF. In DNA, the CDR3 is TGCGCCAGCAGCACCGGACAGGGCTACGAGCAGTACTTC.